These 30 T cell receptor beta chains originate from one sample sequenced in a study of control samples from healthy donors and cancer patients. The repertoire was sequenced with immunoSEQ multiplex PCR; TCRdb's copy has only in-frame clones and lacks some. Among some 150,000 clones, approximately 94% were seen once, and the ten largest hold approximately 15%. Sequenced material: PBMCs. The receptors originated from a man aged 60 to 75 with colorectal cancer.

The chain is built from TRBV5-6 and TRBJ2-7; perhaps TRBD2 as D (6 bases). This CDR3 has 13 residues. With 2 bases removed from V and 1 base from J, the gap between germline ends came to 7 bases. Germline V CDR1 and CDR2: SGHDT, YYEEEE. The CDR3 region has the DNA TGTGCCAGCAGCTTCGGGACTTCCTACGAGCAGTACTTC. Encoded protein: CASSFGTSYEQYF.

The chain has TRBV6-5 and TRBJ2-2, with 7 bases fitting TRBD2. This CDR3 contains 13 residues. Germline V gives CDR1 MNHEY, CDR2 SVGAGI. V gave up 7 bases and J gave up 7 bases; unmatched junction bases: 6. CDR3 DNA sequence: TGTGCCAGCACCCCCATAGCGGGCGGGGAGCTGTTTTTT. Protein sequence: CASTPIAGGELFF.

The chain links TRBV3-1 (or the pseudogene TRBV3-2) to TRBJ1-5; no definite D call. V lost 4 bases and J 4 bases, leaving 8 bases between the germline ends. Germline V gives CDR1 LGHDT, CDR2 YNNKEL (reference sequence). This CDR3 has 13 amino acids. The CDR3 DNA follows: TGTGCCAGCAGCCCCCGGAGTAATCAGCCCCAGCATTTT. Protein: CASSPRSNQPQHF.

The V call is TRBV29-1, the J call TRBJ1-5; tentatively, D is TRBD1 (5 bases). The CDR3 is 16 residues long. With 0 bases removed from V and 0 bases from J, the gap between germline ends came to 12 bases. CDR1 SQVTM and CDR2 ANQGSEA come from the germline V gene. The CDR3 region has the DNA TGCAGCGTTGAAGATCAAGGGGCTTATAGCAATCAGCCCCAGCATTTT. This gives the protein CSVEDQGAYSNQPQHF.

This clone was seen only a few times. This sequence joins TRBV30 and TRBJ2-3, with TRBD2 matching over 9 bases. The germline V gene has CDR1 GTSNPN and CDR2 SVGIG (reference sequence). The CDR3 extends over 15 amino acids. V gave up 4 bases and J gave up 4 bases; unmatched junction bases: 9. The CDR3 nucleotides read TGTGCCTGGACCGGGGCGGGGGGGCCTGCAGATACGCAGTATTTT. It translates to CAWTGAGGPADTQYF.

The V gene is TRBV5-1, the J gene TRBJ2-1, with D uncertain. The CDR3 sequence is 17 residues long. With 1 base removed from V and 3 bases from J, the gap between germline ends came to 17 bases. Germline V gene data show CDR1 as SGHRS and CDR2 as YFSETQ. This CDR3 is CASSLIVVTGDYNEQFF. The CDR3 DNA reads as TGCGCCAGCAGCTTGATCGTGGTGACTGGGGACTACAATGAGCAGTTCTTC.

This clone has only one observation. V is TRBV19 and J is TRBJ2-6; D is undetermined. Trimming pared 5 bases from V and 0 bases from J, leaving 8 bases between. Germline V gene sequence: CDR1 LNHDA, CDR2 SQIVND (reference sequence). The CDR3 consists of 15 residues. The CDR3 DNA reads TGTGCCAGTAGTCTTGGATACTCTGGGGCCAACGTCCTGACTTTC. Amino acids: CASSLGYSGANVLTF. Full variable domain (missing parts from reference TRBV19 and TRBJ2-6): DGGITQSPKYLFRKEGQNVTLSCEQNLNHDAMYWYRQDPGQGLRLIYYSQIVNDFQKGDIAEGYSVSREKKESFPLTVTSAQKNPTAFYLCASSLGYSGANVLTFGAGSRLTVL.

The CDR3 here is CATSGSTSPDTQYF. For the CDR3, the DNA is TGTGCCACCAGTGGCTCGACTAGCCCAGATACGCAGTATTTT. The chain couples TRBV24-1 to TRBJ2-3; TRBD2 agrees at 7 bases. The CDR3 loop spans 14 amino acids. V was pared by 5 bases and J by 4 bases, with 5 bases of the junction left unmatched. In germline, CDR1 is KGHDR, CDR2 SFDVKD.

The rearrangement uses TRBV6-2 or TRBV6-3 and TRBJ2-7; possibly TRBD1 for D (5 bases). CDR3 length equals 11 residues. Germline CDR1 reads MNHEY; CDR2 reads SVGEGT. V gave up 5 bases and J gave up 6 bases, with 8 bases separating them. The CDR3 DNA reads TGTGCCAGCAGTGGGGCTGGCGAGCAGTACTTC. Amino acids: CASSGAGEQYF.

The chain uses TRBV7-2 and TRBJ2-5; perhaps TRBD2 as D (8 bases). The V end was cut by 5 bases, the J end by 5 bases, with 18 bases between. The CDR3 length is 15 residues. In germline, CDR1 is SGHTA, CDR2 FQGNSA. For the CDR3, the DNA is TGTGCCAGCAGCCCGATAGGGGGCGGGGGGGAGACCCAGTACTTC. It encodes CASSPIGGGGETQYF.

V and J are TRBV19 and TRBJ2-4; D unclear. Germline V lookup: CDR1 LNHDA, CDR2 SQIVND (reference sequence). Trimming cost V 5 bases and J 2 bases, with 28 bases left between them. This CDR3 contains 20 residues. The CDR3 is CASSFPGIRGNLGTKNIQYF. CDR3 DNA sequence: TGTGCCAGTAGTTTCCCAGGCATCCGAGGAAACCTTGGGACCAAAAACATTCAGTACTTC.

The chain employs TRBV10-3 and TRBJ1-5, with no clear D. The CDR3 loop spans 15 amino acids. Looked up from germline, CDR1 is ENHRY and CDR2 is SYGVKD. V was trimmed by 11 bases and J by 0 bases, leaving 17 bases between them. The DNA of the CDR3 is TGTGCCTCCTCGGACCTCCAGCCTAGCAATCAGCCCCAGCATTTT. Its translation: CASSDLQPSNQPQHF.

This clone was detected once. This chain connects TRBV11-2 to TRBJ2-3; 8 bases align to TRBD2. There are 15 residues in the CDR3. Germline CDR1 SGHAT, CDR2 FQNNGV. Germline trimming cut 5 bases from V and 2 bases from J; bases unmatched to any gene: 6. CDR3: CASSRSGAYTDTQYF. The CDR3 DNA follows: TGTGCCAGCAGCCGTAGCGGGGCGTACACAGATACGCAGTATTTT.

The chain combines TRBV25-1 with TRBJ2-4; D uncertain. Trimming stripped 7 bases from V and 0 bases from J, with 7 bases between. Germline CDR1 MGHDK, CDR2 SYGVNS. The CDR3 has 13 amino acids. The CDR3 DNA is TGTGCCAGCACGGTGGGAGCCAAAAACATTCAGTACTTC. This translates into CASTVGAKNIQYF.

The CDR3 nucleotides are TGTGCCAGCAGCGTAACGGGACAGGGTCGAAACATTCAGTACTTC. This gives the protein CASSVTGQGRNIQYF. The chain carries TRBV7-2 and TRBJ2-4; TRBD1 matches 9 bases. The CDR3 runs 15 residues. Germline assignment: CDR1 SGHTA and CDR2 FQGNSA. V shed 5 bases and J 6 bases; nucleotides not matched to a gene: 8. Full variable domain (outside the CDR3, taken from reference TRBV7-2 and TRBJ2-4): GAGVSQSPSNKVTEKGKDVELRCDPISGHTALYWYRQSLGQGLEFLIYFQGNSAPDKSGLPSDRFSAERTGGSVSTLTIQRTQQEDSAVYLCASSVTGQGRNIQYFGAGTRLSVL.

V usage is TRBV27 and J usage is TRBJ2-5; possible D gene TRBD2, 7 bases. This CDR3 is 15 amino acids long. Trimming left V 4 bases short and J 2 bases short, with 14 bases between. CDR1 is MNHEY, CDR2 SMNVEV, per germline (reference sequence). CDR3 sequence (DNA): TGTGCCAGCAGTTGGGCGGGGGCGAGGCAAGAGACCCAGTACTTC. This encodes CASSWAGARQETQYF.

V and J are TRBV6-5 and TRBJ1-2; D is ambiguous. The V gene's germline CDR1 is MNHEY and CDR2 SVGAGI. V lost 0 bases and J lost 6, with 17 bases in between. The CDR3 loop spans 16 amino acids. CDR3 bases: TGTGCCAGCAGTTACTCGATTATCCCTCAGAGGGATGGCTACACCTTC. It translates to CASSYSIIPQRDGYTF.

V gene TRBV6-5 combines with J gene TRBJ2-3; 8 bases are a match to TRBD2. Germline loops: CDR1 MNHEY, CDR2 SVGAGI. The CDR3 runs to 15 residues. V lost 5 bases and J lost 2; bases outside the gene matches: 6. As DNA, the CDR3 is TGTGCCAGCAGTCCAGCGGGGGCCCTCACAGATACGCAGTATTTT. It translates to CASSPAGALTDTQYF.

J is TRBJ2-6 and V is TRBV7-2, with D perhaps matching TRBD1 or TRBD2 (5 bases each). The ends were cut back, 5 bases at V and 3 bases at J, with 14 bases in the middle. The CDR3 is 16 residues long. Germline CDR1 reads SGHTA; CDR2 reads FQGNSA. The CDR3 sequence is CASSPGPGGGANVLTF. In DNA, the CDR3 is TGTGCCAGCAGCCCCGGTCCTGGGGGTGGGGCCAACGTCCTGACTTTC.

The rearrangement links TRBV24-1 to TRBJ1-5; 8 bases line up with TRBD1. The germline gives CDR1 KGHDR, CDR2 SFDVKD. CDR3 size: 21 residues. The trim removed 0 bases at V and 0 bases at J, leaving 15 bases unmatched. The DNA of the CDR3 is TGTGCCACCAGTGATTTGCAAATCGACAGGGGAGGGTCCTATAGCAATCAGCCCCAGCATTTT. This gives the protein CATSDLQIDRGGSYSNQPQHF.

V gene TRBV7-9 combines with J gene TRBJ2-2; D not certain. CDR3 length: 15 amino acids. Germline lookup yields CDR1 SEHNR and CDR2 FQNEAQ (reference sequence). The ends were cut back, 0 bases at V and 4 bases at J, with 9 bases in the middle. The CDR3 region is CASSLAKTFTGELFF. The DNA of the CDR3 is TGTGCCAGCAGCTTAGCGAAGACTTTCACCGGGGAGCTGTTTTTT.

J is TRBJ1-5 and V is TRBV3-1 (or the pseudogene TRBV3-2); D gene unclear. The CDR3 loop spans 12 amino acids. Germline-derived CDR1 and CDR2 are LGHDT and YNNKEL (reference sequence). Trimming took off 4 bases at V and 3 bases at J, with 4 bases between the two ends. The CDR3 loop is CASSLDNQPQHF. CDR3 bases: TGTGCCAGCAGCCTTGACAATCAGCCCCAGCATTTT.

This chain uses TRBV12-3 or TRBV12-4 with TRBJ1-1, with a weak D call TRBD1 (6 bases). Trimming left V 5 bases short and J 12 bases short, with 16 bases between. The CDR3 covers 12 residues. The CDR3 region has the DNA TGTGCCAGCAGTCGTACAGGGACTTTTTCTTTCTTT. Amino acids: CASSRTGTFSFF.

The chain has TRBV9 and TRBJ2-1; D is possibly TRBD2 (5 bases). The CDR3 runs 16 residues. The germline V gene has CDR1 SGDLS and CDR2 YYNGEE. Trimming cost V 0 bases and J 0 bases, with 10 bases left between them. The CDR3 DNA is TGTGCCAGCAGCGTAGCTCGGGGAAGCTCCTACAATGAGCAGTTCTTC. Its translation: CASSVARGSSYNEQFF.

The rearrangement joins TRBV7-2 to TRBJ2-1, with 8 bases that match TRBD2. Germline assignment: CDR1 SGHTA and CDR2 FQGNSA. Trimming at V came to 5 bases and at J to 8 bases, leaving 11 bases not matched to a gene. The CDR3 totals 15 residues. CDR3 DNA sequence: TGTGCCAGCAGCCTAGTCGGGGGGGCGATAGATGAGCAGTTCTTC. Translation: CASSLVGGAIDEQFF.

This clone has only one observation. The CDR3 region is CASSLDNGNTEAFF. CDR3 coding DNA: TGTGCCAGCAGCTTAGATAACGGAAACACTGAAGCTTTCTTT. J is TRBJ1-1 and V is TRBV7-9; no definite D call. Germline V gene lookup returns CDR1 SEHNR and CDR2 FQNEAQ (reference sequence). The V gene lost 1 base and the J gene lost 2 bases, with 8 bases spanning the gap. This CDR3 is built from 14 residues.

Only one count was recorded for this clone. This chain joins TRBV27 and TRBJ1-3; maybe TRBD1 (5 bases). The V gene lost 5 bases and the J gene lost 2 bases, with 16 bases spanning the gap. Germline CDR1 reads MNHEY; CDR2 reads SMNVEV (reference sequence). The CDR3 contains 16 residues. CDR3 nucleotide sequence: TGTGCCAGCAGTGGGGGGTTCGGGAGTGCTGGAAACACCATATATTTT. It specifies CASSGGFGSAGNTIYF.

In its sample, this clone was seen a few times. The gene calls are TRBV5-1 and TRBJ1-1; unclear D gene. V was trimmed by 5 bases and J by 1 base, leaving 9 bases between them. The germline CDR1 and CDR2 sequences are SGHRS and YFSETQ. The CDR3 spans 13 residues. The CDR3 DNA reads TGCGCCAGCAGGCTGGCGGGGAACACTGAAGCTTTCTTT. The encoded protein is CASRLAGNTEAFF.

CDR3 in DNA: TGCGCCAGCAGCCAAGACGAGGAGGGTTGGGGCTACACCTTC. This sequence encodes CASSQDEEGWGYTF. This chain links TRBV4-1 with TRBJ1-2; D ambiguous. Germline CDR1 is MGHRA and CDR2 is YSYEKL. The germline V and J ends were trimmed by 0 bases and 8 bases, with 13 bases remaining between them. The CDR3 extends over 14 amino acids.

The CDR3 spells CASSPESGGDVGTQYF. CDR3 sequence (DNA): TGTGCCAGTAGTCCCGAGAGCGGGGGGGACGTGGGGACCCAGTACTTC. The gene calls are TRBV19 and TRBJ2-5; 10 nucleotides line up with TRBD2. The CDR3 length is 16 residues. V shed 5 bases and J 7 bases; nucleotides not matched to a gene: 13. Looked up from germline, CDR1 is LNHDA and CDR2 is SQIVND (reference sequence).